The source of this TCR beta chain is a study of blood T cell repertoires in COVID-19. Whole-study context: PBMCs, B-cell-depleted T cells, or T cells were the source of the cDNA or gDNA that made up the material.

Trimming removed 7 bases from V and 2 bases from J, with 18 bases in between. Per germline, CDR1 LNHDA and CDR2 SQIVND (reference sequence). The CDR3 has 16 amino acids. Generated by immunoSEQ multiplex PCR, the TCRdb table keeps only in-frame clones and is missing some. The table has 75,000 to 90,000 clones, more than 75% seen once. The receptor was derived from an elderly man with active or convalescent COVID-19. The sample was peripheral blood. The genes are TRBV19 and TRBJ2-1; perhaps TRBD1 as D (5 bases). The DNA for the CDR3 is TGTGCCAGTATGGGGCTTCCCGGAGTAACCTACAATGAGCAGTTCTTC. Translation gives CASMGLPGVTYNEQFF.